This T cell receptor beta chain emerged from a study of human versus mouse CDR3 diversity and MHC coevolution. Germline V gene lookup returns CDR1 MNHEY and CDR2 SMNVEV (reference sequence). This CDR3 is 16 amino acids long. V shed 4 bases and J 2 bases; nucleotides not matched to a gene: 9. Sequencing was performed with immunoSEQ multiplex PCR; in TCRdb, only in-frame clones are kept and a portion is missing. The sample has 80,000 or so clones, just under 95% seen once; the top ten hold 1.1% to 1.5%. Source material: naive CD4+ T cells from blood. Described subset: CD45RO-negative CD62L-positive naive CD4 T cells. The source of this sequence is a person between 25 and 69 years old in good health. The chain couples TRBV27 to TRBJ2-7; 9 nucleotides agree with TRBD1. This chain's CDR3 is CASSSSTGGAAYEQYF. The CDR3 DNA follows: TGTGCCAGCAGTTCCTCTACAGGGGGCGCAGCCTACGAGCAGTACTTC.